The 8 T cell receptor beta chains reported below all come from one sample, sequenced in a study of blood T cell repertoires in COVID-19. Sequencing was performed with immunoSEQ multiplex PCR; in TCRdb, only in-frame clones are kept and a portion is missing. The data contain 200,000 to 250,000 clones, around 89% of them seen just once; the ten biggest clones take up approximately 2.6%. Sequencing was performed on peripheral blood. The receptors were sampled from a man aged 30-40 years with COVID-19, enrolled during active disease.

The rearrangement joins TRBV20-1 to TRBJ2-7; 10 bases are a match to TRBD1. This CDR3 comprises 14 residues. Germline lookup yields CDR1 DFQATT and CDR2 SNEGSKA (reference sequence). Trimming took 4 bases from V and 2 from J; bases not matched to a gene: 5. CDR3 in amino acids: CSAIDRGRPYEQYF. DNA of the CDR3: TGCAGTGCTATTGACAGGGGGCGTCCCTACGAGCAGTACTTC.

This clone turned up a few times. CDR3 residues: CASSFRRLQGSGYTF. The CDR3 coding sequence is TGTGCCAGCAGCTTCCGACGCTTACAGGGGTCTGGCTACACCTTC. This chain links TRBV7-8 with TRBJ1-2; TRBD1 matches at 7 bases. Trimming removed 3 bases from V and 7 bases from J; junction bases left unmatched: 11. The CDR3 runs 15 residues. CDR1 and CDR2 (germline): SGHVS, FQNEAQ.

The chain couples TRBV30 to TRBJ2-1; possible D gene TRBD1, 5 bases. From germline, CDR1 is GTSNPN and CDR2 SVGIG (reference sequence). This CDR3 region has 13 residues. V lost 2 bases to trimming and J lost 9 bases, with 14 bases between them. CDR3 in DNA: TGTGCCTGGAGTCCTATGGGGCTAACTGAGCAGTTCTTC. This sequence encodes CAWSPMGLTEQFF.

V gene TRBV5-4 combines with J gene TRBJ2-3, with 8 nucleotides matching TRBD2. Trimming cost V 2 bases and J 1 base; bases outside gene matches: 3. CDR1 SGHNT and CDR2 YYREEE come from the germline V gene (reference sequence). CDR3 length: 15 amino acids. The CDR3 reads CASSLAGVGTDTQYF. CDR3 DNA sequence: TGTGCCAGCAGCTTAGCGGGAGTCGGCACAGATACGCAGTATTTT.

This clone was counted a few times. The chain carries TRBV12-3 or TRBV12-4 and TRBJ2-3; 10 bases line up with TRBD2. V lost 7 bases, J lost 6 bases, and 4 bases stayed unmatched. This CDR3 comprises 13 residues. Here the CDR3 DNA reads TGTGCCAGCATGATAGCGGGGGGTGATACGCAGTATTTT. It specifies CASMIAGGDTQYF.

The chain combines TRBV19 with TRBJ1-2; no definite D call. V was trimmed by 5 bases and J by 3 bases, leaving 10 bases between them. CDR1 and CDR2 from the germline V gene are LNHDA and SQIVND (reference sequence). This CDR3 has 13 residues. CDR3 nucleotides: TGTGCCAGTAGTGTTGCGGCAGACTATGGCTACACCTTC. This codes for CASSVAADYGYTF.

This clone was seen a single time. CDR3 amino acids: CASRAQNTGELFF. In DNA, the CDR3 is TGTGCCAGCAGGGCCCAGAACACCGGGGAGCTGTTTTTT. The rearrangement links TRBV7-3 to TRBJ2-2; D ambiguous. This CDR3 is 13 amino acids long. Germline-derived CDR1 and CDR2 are SGHTA and FQGTGA. Trimming removed 6 bases from V and 1 base from J, with 6 bases in between.

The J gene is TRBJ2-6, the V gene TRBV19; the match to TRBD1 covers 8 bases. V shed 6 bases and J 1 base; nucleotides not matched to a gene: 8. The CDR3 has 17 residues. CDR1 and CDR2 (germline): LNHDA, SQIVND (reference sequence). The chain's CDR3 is CASRPGQGTSGANVLTF. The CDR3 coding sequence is TGTGCCAGTAGACCTGGACAGGGAACTTCTGGGGCCAACGTCCTGACTTTC.